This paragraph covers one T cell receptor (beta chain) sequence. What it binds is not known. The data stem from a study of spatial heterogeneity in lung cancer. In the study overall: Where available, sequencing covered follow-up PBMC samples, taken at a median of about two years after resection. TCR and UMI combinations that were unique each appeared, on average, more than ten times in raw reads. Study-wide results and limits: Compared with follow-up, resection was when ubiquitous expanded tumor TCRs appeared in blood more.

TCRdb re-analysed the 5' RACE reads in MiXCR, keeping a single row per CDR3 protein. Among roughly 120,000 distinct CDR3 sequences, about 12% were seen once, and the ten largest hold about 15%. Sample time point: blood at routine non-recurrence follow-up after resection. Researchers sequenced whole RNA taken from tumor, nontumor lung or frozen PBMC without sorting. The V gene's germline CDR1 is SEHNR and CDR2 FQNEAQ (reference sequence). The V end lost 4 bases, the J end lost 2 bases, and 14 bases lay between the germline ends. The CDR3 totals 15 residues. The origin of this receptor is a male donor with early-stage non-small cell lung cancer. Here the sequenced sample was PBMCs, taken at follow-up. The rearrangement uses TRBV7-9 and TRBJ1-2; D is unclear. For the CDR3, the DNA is TGTGCCAGCAGCTCCAGCGGACTTACAAACTATGGCTACACCTTC. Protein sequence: CASSSSGLTNYGYTF. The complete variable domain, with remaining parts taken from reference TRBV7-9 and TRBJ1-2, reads DTGVSQNPRHKITKRGQNVTFRCDPISEHNRLYWYRQTLGQGPEFLTYFQNEAQLEKSRLLSDRFSAERPKGSFSTLEIQRTEQGDSAMYLCASSSSGLTNYGYTFGSGTRLTVV.